This is a list of T cell receptor beta chains from one sample in a study of blood T cell repertoires in COVID-19. This table comes from immunoSEQ multiplex PCR, and its TCRdb copy is limited to in-frame clones, with some not included. The sample gives fewer than 250,000 clones, approximately 82% of which show up once; 10% to 15% is in the top ten. The sequenced sample consisted of peripheral blood. Receptors were obtained from a woman aged 40 to 50 with acute or convalescent COVID-19. The CDR3 runs from the conserved cysteine through the conserved F or W. Fields, in order: J gene, V gene, clone size, D gene, CDR3 protein, CDR3 DNA. The D gene is left open where the match is weak. The size entry is marked missing in some rows and otherwise reads once, few, many or a size class.

J gene: TRBJ2-7
V gene: TRBV13
clone size: NA
D gene: NA
CDR3 protein: CASSPSSGFYEQYF
CDR3 DNA: TGTGCCAGCAGCCCGAGCTCAGGGTTCTACGAGCAGTACTTC

J gene: TRBJ2-2
V gene: TRBV4-2
clone size: NA
D gene: TRBD1
CDR3 protein: CASSHRTGDTGELFF
CDR3 DNA: TGTGCCAGCAGCCACCGGACAGGGGACACCGGGGAGCTGTTTTTT

J gene: TRBJ2-7
V gene: TRBV20-1
clone size: NA
D gene: NA
CDR3 protein: CSASRGGEQYF
CDR3 DNA: TGCAGTGCTAGTAGGGGCGGCGAGCAGTACTTC

J gene: TRBJ2-3
V gene: TRBV5-1
clone size: NA
D gene: TRBD2
CDR3 protein: CASSAGTSETDTQYF
CDR3 DNA: TGCGCCAGCAGCGCCGGGACTAGCGAAACAGATACGCAGTATTTT

J gene: TRBJ2-5
V gene: TRBV27
clone size: NA
D gene: NA
CDR3 protein: CASSSARSREPFSETEYF
CDR3 DNA: TGTGCCAGCAGTTCAGCCAGAAGCCGGGAGCCCTTTAGCGAGACCGAGTACTTC

J gene: TRBJ2-7
V gene: TRBV30
clone size: NA
D gene: NA
CDR3 protein: CAWRETQSSYEQYF
CDR3 DNA: TGTGCCTGGAGAGAAACACAATCCTCCTACGAGCAGTACTTC

J gene: TRBJ1-2
V gene: TRBV11-2
clone size: NA
D gene: TRBD1
CDR3 protein: CASSGPGQGYGYTF
CDR3 DNA: TGTGCCAGCAGTGGGCCGGGACAGGGCTATGGCTACACCTTC

J gene: TRBJ1-6
V gene: TRBV18
clone size: NA
D gene: TRBD1
CDR3 protein: CASSPRDRVYSPLHF
CDR3 DNA: TGTGCCAGCTCACCCCGGGACAGGGTCTATTCACCCCTCCACTTT

J gene: TRBJ2-1
V gene: TRBV10-1
clone size: NA
D gene: TRBD2
CDR3 protein: CASSVLAGAPGEQFF
CDR3 DNA: TGCGCCAGCAGTGTACTAGCGGGGGCTCCTGGTGAGCAGTTCTTC

J gene: TRBJ2-3
V gene: TRBV5-6
clone size: NA
D gene: NA
CDR3 protein: CASSPKGGPHTQYF
CDR3 DNA: TGTGCCAGCAGCCCGAAGGGGGGGCCACATACGCAGTATTTT

J gene: TRBJ1-4
V gene: TRBV27
clone size: NA
D gene: NA
CDR3 protein: CASSLVGRGNEKLFF
CDR3 DNA: TGTGCCAGCAGTTTGGTTGGCCGGGGTAATGAAAAACTGTTTTTT

J gene: TRBJ1-2
V gene: TRBV15
clone size: NA
D gene: TRBD1
CDR3 protein: CATSRPGTGGFYGYTF
CDR3 DNA: TGTGCCACCAGCAGACCCGGGACAGGGGGCTTCTATGGCTACACCTTC

J gene: TRBJ1-2
V gene: TRBV4-1
clone size: NA
D gene: NA
CDR3 protein: CASSQDRGTHYGYTF
CDR3 DNA: TGCGCCAGCAGCCAAGACCGGGGAACGCACTATGGCTACACCTTC

J gene: TRBJ2-7
V gene: TRBV7-3
clone size: NA
D gene: TRBD1
CDR3 protein: CASSPTGTGVIYEQYF
CDR3 DNA: TGTGCCAGCAGCCCTACTGGGACAGGGGTTATCTACGAGCAGTACTTC

J gene: TRBJ1-6
V gene: TRBV7-2
clone size: NA
D gene: NA
CDR3 protein: CASSLEGVSHSPLHF
CDR3 DNA: TGTGCCAGCAGCTTAGAAGGGGTTTCGCATTCACCCCTCCACTTT

J gene: TRBJ1-5
V gene: TRBV30
clone size: NA
D gene: TRBD1
CDR3 protein: CAWSRGQLNADHQPQHF
CDR3 DNA: TGTGCCTGGAGTAGGGGACAGCTCAACGCAGATCATCAGCCCCAGCATTTT

J gene: TRBJ2-2
V gene: TRBV25-1
clone size: NA
D gene: TRBD1
CDR3 protein: CASCLTGGTGELFF
CDR3 DNA: TGTGCCAGTTGTTTGACAGGGGGCACCGGGGAGCTGTTTTTT

J gene: TRBJ2-3
V gene: TRBV14
clone size: NA
D gene: NA
CDR3 protein: CASSQVGGVKETQYF
CDR3 DNA: TGTGCCAGCAGCCAAGTGGGCGGGGTCAAGGAAACGCAGTATTTT

J gene: TRBJ2-7
V gene: TRBV6-5
clone size: NA
D gene: NA
CDR3 protein: CASRIGNTYEQYF
CDR3 DNA: TGTGCCAGCAGGATCGGGAATACCTACGAGCAGTACTTC

J gene: TRBJ1-6
V gene: TRBV30
clone size: few
D gene: NA
CDR3 protein: CACRQEYNSPLHF
CDR3 DNA: TGTGCCTGTAGACAGGAATATAATTCACCCCTCCACTTT

J gene: TRBJ2-1
V gene: TRBV2
clone size: few
D gene: TRBD1
CDR3 protein: CASHGDRGPNEQFF
CDR3 DNA: TGTGCCAGCCATGGTGACAGGGGACCCAATGAGCAGTTCTTC

J gene: TRBJ2-4
V gene: TRBV27
clone size: few
D gene: NA
CDR3 protein: CASSFVVNLAKNIQYF
CDR3 DNA: TGTGCCAGCAGTTTTGTAGTAAACCTAGCCAAAAACATTCAGTACTTC

J gene: TRBJ2-3
V gene: TRBV14
clone size: NA
D gene: TRBD1
CDR3 protein: CASSQDGGQGTDTQYF
CDR3 DNA: TGTGCCAGCAGCCAAGACGGCGGACAGGGCACAGATACGCAGTATTTT

J gene: TRBJ2-2
V gene: TRBV5-1
clone size: NA
D gene: TRBD2
CDR3 protein: CASSQTSGGTGELFF
CDR3 DNA: TGCGCCAGCAGCCAGACTAGCGGGGGAACCGGGGAGCTGTTTTTT

J gene: TRBJ1-3
V gene: TRBV3-1/TRBV3-2
clone size: NA
D gene: TRBD1
CDR3 protein: CASSLGQGNAIYF
CDR3 DNA: TGTGCCAGCAGCCTCGGACAGGGGAACGCCATATATTTT

J gene: TRBJ2-1
V gene: TRBV25-1
clone size: NA
D gene: TRBD2
CDR3 protein: CASSESRGYNEQFF
CDR3 DNA: TGTGCCAGCAGTGAATCGCGGGGGTACAATGAGCAGTTCTTC

J gene: TRBJ2-2
V gene: TRBV5-4
clone size: NA
D gene: TRBD2
CDR3 protein: CASSSVAGGNTGELFF
CDR3 DNA: TGTGCCAGCAGCTCCGTAGCGGGGGGGAACACCGGGGAGCTGTTTTTT

J gene: TRBJ2-7
V gene: TRBV3-1/TRBV3-2
clone size: NA
D gene: TRBD2
CDR3 protein: CASSQGGGDSREYF
CDR3 DNA: TGTGCCAGCAGCCAAGGGGGGGGAGATTCCCGGGAGTACTTC

J gene: TRBJ2-1
V gene: TRBV12-5
clone size: NA
D gene: NA
CDR3 protein: CASGHWGGRSYNEQFF
CDR3 DNA: TGTGCTAGTGGTCACTGGGGGGGCCGGTCCTACAATGAGCAGTTCTTC

J gene: TRBJ2-7
V gene: TRBV7-2
clone size: few
D gene: TRBD2
CDR3 protein: CASSSGLAAIYEQYF
CDR3 DNA: TGTGCCAGCAGCTCGGGACTAGCGGCCATATACGAGCAGTACTTC

J gene: TRBJ1-4
V gene: TRBV6-5
clone size: NA
D gene: TRBD1
CDR3 protein: CASRPGGGAGEKLFF
CDR3 DNA: TGTGCCAGCAGACCCGGAGGGGGCGCCGGGGAAAAACTGTTTTTT

J gene: TRBJ2-3
V gene: TRBV6-2/TRBV6-3
clone size: NA
D gene: TRBD1
CDR3 protein: CASSYSGQGRTDTQYF
CDR3 DNA: TGTGCCAGCAGTTACTCGGGACAGGGGAGAACAGATACGCAGTATTTT

J gene: TRBJ1-2
V gene: TRBV4-1
clone size: NA
D gene: NA
CDR3 protein: CASSQDGRLYGYTF
CDR3 DNA: TGCGCCAGCAGCCAAGATGGCAGACTCTATGGCTACACCTTC

J gene: TRBJ1-1
V gene: TRBV10-3
clone size: NA
D gene: TRBD1
CDR3 protein: CAISGQGAQSEAFF
CDR3 DNA: TGTGCCATCAGTGGACAGGGGGCGCAGAGTGAAGCTTTCTTT

J gene: TRBJ2-2
V gene: TRBV30
clone size: NA
D gene: NA
CDR3 protein: CAWSVRAGTNTGELFF
CDR3 DNA: TGTGCCTGGAGTGTAAGGGCAGGGACGAACACCGGGGAGCTGTTTTTT

J gene: TRBJ1-6
V gene: TRBV2
clone size: NA
D gene: NA
CDR3 protein: CASSAEQGNDSPLHF
CDR3 DNA: TGTGCCAGCAGTGCTGAACAGGGAAATGATTCACCCCTCCACTTT

J gene: TRBJ2-1
V gene: TRBV6-5
clone size: NA
D gene: NA
CDR3 protein: CASTRGGVGSNEQFF
CDR3 DNA: TGTGCCAGCACCCGCGGCGGGGTAGGGTCGAATGAGCAGTTCTTC

J gene: TRBJ2-2
V gene: TRBV11-2
clone size: NA
D gene: NA
CDR3 protein: CASSHTSRDMNTGELFF
CDR3 DNA: TGTGCCAGCAGCCACACGTCCCGGGACATGAACACCGGGGAGCTGTTTTTT

J gene: TRBJ1-4
V gene: TRBV10-3
clone size: NA
D gene: TRBD1
CDR3 protein: CAISGSPGQSNEKLFF
CDR3 DNA: TGTGCCATCAGTGGATCCCCGGGACAGAGTAATGAAAAACTGTTTTTT

J gene: TRBJ2-1
V gene: TRBV7-6
clone size: NA
D gene: TRBD1
CDR3 protein: CASSPWTGSSYNEQFF
CDR3 DNA: TGTGCCAGCAGCCCCTGGACAGGGAGCTCCTACAATGAGCAGTTCTTC

J gene: TRBJ1-2
V gene: TRBV27
clone size: NA
D gene: NA
CDR3 protein: CASRNFAYGYTF
CDR3 DNA: TGTGCCAGCAGAAACTTCGCCTATGGCTACACCTTC

J gene: TRBJ1-2
V gene: TRBV18
clone size: NA
D gene: NA
CDR3 protein: CASSPPSTDSYGYTF
CDR3 DNA: TGTGCCAGCTCACCACCGTCGACAGATTCCTATGGCTACACCTTC

J gene: TRBJ2-2
V gene: TRBV7-8
clone size: NA
D gene: TRBD2
CDR3 protein: CASSRRAGEPGELFF
CDR3 DNA: TGTGCCAGCAGTCGTAGAGCGGGAGAACCCGGGGAGCTGTTTTTT

J gene: TRBJ1-2
V gene: TRBV10-3
clone size: NA
D gene: NA
CDR3 protein: CAISSGGNYGYTF
CDR3 DNA: TGTGCCATTTCCTCGGGGGGTAACTATGGCTACACCTTC

J gene: TRBJ1-3
V gene: TRBV20-1
clone size: NA
D gene: NA
CDR3 protein: CSASKAGLLSGNTIYF
CDR3 DNA: TGCAGTGCTAGTAAGGCAGGCCTACTCTCTGGAAACACCATATATTTT

J gene: TRBJ2-7
V gene: TRBV12-3/TRBV12-4
clone size: NA
D gene: TRBD1
CDR3 protein: CASSGQGGHEQYF
CDR3 DNA: TGTGCCAGCAGTGGACAAGGGGGCCACGAGCAGTACTTC

J gene: TRBJ1-2
V gene: TRBV3-1/TRBV3-2
clone size: NA
D gene: NA
CDR3 protein: CASSPVTGGYTF
CDR3 DNA: TGTGCCAGCAGCCCTGTGACTGGAGGCTACACCTTC

J gene: TRBJ2-1
V gene: TRBV20-1
clone size: NA
D gene: NA
CDR3 protein: CSASGLASSYNEQFF
CDR3 DNA: TGCAGTGCTAGTGGATTAGCAAGCTCCTACAATGAGCAGTTCTTC

J gene: TRBJ2-3
V gene: TRBV13
clone size: NA
D gene: TRBD1
CDR3 protein: CASSTPGTGGSDTQYF
CDR3 DNA: TGTGCCAGCAGCACACCCGGGACAGGGGGCTCGGATACGCAGTATTTT

J gene: TRBJ1-2
V gene: TRBV9
clone size: NA
D gene: TRBD1
CDR3 protein: CASSVVEGAGGYTF
CDR3 DNA: TGTGCCAGCAGCGTAGTGGAGGGGGCAGGCGGCTACACCTTC

J gene: TRBJ2-7
V gene: TRBV3-1/TRBV3-2
clone size: NA
D gene: TRBD2
CDR3 protein: CASSPPRGDAYEQYF
CDR3 DNA: TGTGCCAGCAGCCCCCCCCGGGGGGATGCCTACGAGCAGTACTTC

J gene: TRBJ2-3
V gene: TRBV9
clone size: NA
D gene: NA
CDR3 protein: CASSYNRLGADTQYF
CDR3 DNA: TGTGCCAGCAGCTACAACCGGCTAGGGGCAGATACGCAGTATTTT

J gene: TRBJ2-1
V gene: TRBV24-1
clone size: few
D gene: NA
CDR3 protein: CATGTGAWEQFF
CDR3 DNA: TGTGCCACCGGGACGGGAGCATGGGAGCAGTTCTTC

J gene: TRBJ1-4
V gene: TRBV25-1
clone size: NA
D gene: NA
CDR3 protein: CASSDIGAGNEKLFF
CDR3 DNA: TGTGCCAGCAGTGATATTGGGGCAGGGAATGAAAAACTGTTTTTT

J gene: TRBJ2-1
V gene: TRBV3-1/TRBV3-2
clone size: NA
D gene: NA
CDR3 protein: CASSPSPNRKFF
CDR3 DNA: TGTGCCAGCAGCCCTTCTCCGAACAGGAAGTTCTTC

J gene: TRBJ1-1
V gene: TRBV19
clone size: NA
D gene: NA
CDR3 protein: CASSIVDMAGSGTEAFF
CDR3 DNA: TGTGCCAGTAGTATAGTCGATATGGCAGGGTCCGGCACTGAAGCTTTCTTT

J gene: TRBJ2-7
V gene: TRBV11-3
clone size: NA
D gene: NA
CDR3 protein: CASSKTSNVHEQYF
CDR3 DNA: TGTGCCAGCAGCAAAACTAGTAACGTCCACGAGCAGTACTTC

J gene: TRBJ1-2
V gene: TRBV25-1
clone size: few
D gene: TRBD1
CDR3 protein: CASQGAYGYTF
CDR3 DNA: TGTGCCAGTCAGGGGGCCTATGGCTACACCTTC

J gene: TRBJ2-1
V gene: TRBV6-5
clone size: NA
D gene: NA
CDR3 protein: CASSYLGGRQFF
CDR3 DNA: TGTGCCAGCAGTTACTTGGGGGGTCGGCAGTTCTTC